The 29 T cell receptor beta chains below come from one sample, sequenced in a study of cytomegalovirus exposure and HLA in healthy donors. It was with 60 Vbeta and 13 Jbeta primers that the PCR ran. Profiled with immunoSEQ multiplex PCR; TCRdb holds only in-frame clones, not every one. In total, the table holds some 84,000 clones. Sequencing was carried out using PBMCs. The receptors were gathered from a man aged 45-65 years in good health and CMV-seronegative.

The genes are TRBV27 and TRBJ1-2; D remains unclear. The CDR3 runs 14 residues. Per the germline V gene, CDR1 is MNHEY and CDR2 is SMNVEV (reference sequence). V lost 5 bases to trimming and J lost 4 bases, with 14 bases between them. Written as DNA, the CDR3 is TGTGCCAGCAGTCCGAGAGGATTTTTCTATGGCTACACCTTC. This encodes CASSPRGFFYGYTF.

This sequence joins TRBV27 and TRBJ1-2; weak D call: TRBD1 (6 bases). V shed 3 bases and J shed 1 base, with 9 bases lying between them. This CDR3 is built from 14 residues. From germline, CDR1 is MNHEY and CDR2 SMNVEV (reference sequence). The CDR3: CASSFSRGNYGYTF. CDR3 nucleotide sequence: TGTGCCAGCAGTTTCAGCAGGGGTAACTATGGCTACACCTTC.

V usage is TRBV7-3 and J usage is TRBJ2-3; no clear D gene. Germline CDR1 reads SGHTA; CDR2 reads FQGTGA. The length of the CDR3 is 14 residues. V dropped 4 bases and J dropped 0 bases, with 8 bases sitting between them. For the CDR3, the DNA is TGTGCCAGCAGCTACGCCGGGAGCACAGATACGCAGTATTTT. Its translation is CASSYAGSTDTQYF.

J is TRBJ2-1 and V is TRBV19, with 8 nucleotides matching TRBD2. J gave up 3 bases and V 3 bases, and 4 bases lay outside the gene matches. The germline V gene has CDR1 LNHDA and CDR2 SQIVND (reference sequence). The CDR3 sequence is 15 residues long. CDR3 nucleotides: TGTGCCAGTAGTATTTCACTAGCGGTCTACAATGAGCAGTTCTTC. As protein: CASSISLAVYNEQFF.

V is TRBV5-4 and J is TRBJ2-5; 7 bases fit TRBD2. The CDR3 spans 16 residues. Germline V gene lookup returns CDR1 SGHNT and CDR2 YYREEE (reference sequence). V lost 4 bases, J lost 5 bases, and 14 bases stayed unmatched. The chain's CDR3 is CASSGPGRGIRETQYF. The CDR3 nucleotides are TGTGCCAGCAGCGGCCCAGGGCGGGGGATTCGGGAGACCCAGTACTTC.

The rearrangement links TRBV27 to TRBJ1-6, with 7 bases lining up with TRBD1. Germline CDR1 reads MNHEY; CDR2 reads SMNVEV (reference sequence). The CDR3 length is 22 residues. With V trimmed by 0 bases and J by 6 bases, 23 bases remained unmatched. The CDR3 is CASSLSGLGPGQYETINSPLHF. Written as DNA, the CDR3 is TGTGCCAGCAGTTTATCGGGGCTGGGTCCGGGACAGTACGAAACAATTAATTCACCCCTCCACTTT.

This sequence joins TRBV9 and TRBJ2-7; tentative D call: TRBD1 (5 bases). This CDR3 spans 15 amino acids. Germline V gives CDR1 SGDLS, CDR2 YYNGEE. The germline V and J ends were trimmed by 0 bases and 3 bases, with 13 bases remaining between them. The CDR3 sequence: CASSVGTSSDYEQYF. The CDR3 bases are TGTGCCAGCAGCGTAGGGACATCCAGCGACTACGAGCAGTACTTC.

The chain joins TRBV18 to TRBJ1-3; a possible D gene is TRBD1 (6 bases). This CDR3 has 14 residues. Germline V gene data show CDR1 as KGHSH and CDR2 as LQKENI. Between the trimmed V and J ends, which lost 1 base and 7 bases, there was a span of 11 bases. The CDR3 sequence: CASSPRAGENTIYF. DNA for the CDR3: TGTGCCAGCTCACCACGGGCAGGGGAGAACACCATATATTTT.

CDR3 in DNA: TGTGCCAGCAGCGTGAAGGGGACAGGGGCTGGTGAGCAGTTCTTC. Translating it yields CASSVKGTGAGEQFF. The rearrangement uses TRBV9 and TRBJ2-1, with 10 bases that match TRBD1. The CDR3 has 15 residues. Germline trimming cut 2 bases from V and 9 bases from J; bases unmatched to any gene: 8. Germline CDR1 reads SGDLS; CDR2 reads YYNGEE.

The chain recombines TRBV6-1 with TRBJ1-5; 9 nucleotides line up with TRBD1. The CDR3 sequence is 15 residues long. Germline loops: CDR1 MNHNS, CDR2 SASEGT. Trimming removed 6 bases from V and 3 bases from J; junction bases left unmatched: 6. This CDR3 reads CASRRDRVLNQPQHF. The CDR3, as DNA: TGTGCCAGCAGAAGGGACAGGGTTCTCAATCAGCCCCAGCATTTT.

This chain joins TRBV4-3 and TRBJ1-2, with D uncertain. This CDR3 contains 15 residues. Trimming pared 0 bases from V and 5 bases from J, leaving 13 bases between. Germline V CDR1 and CDR2: LGHNA, YSLEER. Here the CDR3 reads CASSQDGSFGYGYTF. As DNA, the CDR3 is TGCGCCAGCAGCCAAGACGGTTCCTTCGGGTATGGCTACACCTTC.

This sequence joins TRBV27 and TRBJ2-7, with 8 bases fitting TRBD1. V was pared by 5 bases and J by 3 bases, with 6 bases of the junction left unmatched. CDR1 and CDR2 from the germline V gene are MNHEY and SMNVEV (reference sequence). The CDR3 contains 14 residues. CDR3 sequence (DNA): TGTGCCAGCAGTCCCGGACAGGGAGGCTACGAGCAGTACTTC. This sequence encodes CASSPGQGGYEQYF.

Here the CDR3 reads CASRRLAGGADTQYF. CDR3 DNA: TGTGCCAGCAGAAGACTAGCGGGGGGCGCAGATACGCAGTATTTT. V usage is TRBV6-5 and J usage is TRBJ2-3; TRBD2 aligns across 13 bases. The CDR3 is 15 residues long. V lost 6 bases and J lost 4; bases outside the gene matches: 4. Germline lookup yields CDR1 MNHEY and CDR2 SVGAGI.

The chain has TRBV28 and TRBJ1-4, with D perhaps matching TRBD1 (6 bases). The V gene lost 3 bases and the J gene lost 4 bases, with 9 bases spanning the gap. This CDR3 has 14 residues. Germline CDR1 reads MDHEN; CDR2 reads SYDVKM. The DNA of the CDR3 is TGTGCCAGCAGTTTGGACAGACGTAATGAAAAACTGTTTTTT. As protein: CASSLDRRNEKLFF.

The V and J genes are TRBV29-1 and TRBJ1-2; D is undetermined. The CDR3 totals 13 residues. V shed 3 bases and J shed 0 bases, with 8 bases lying between them. The germline V gene encodes CDR1 SQVTM and CDR2 ANQGSEA. CDR3 in amino acids: CSVDEGANYGYTF. In DNA, the CDR3 is TGCAGCGTTGATGAGGGAGCTAACTATGGCTACACCTTC.

V gene TRBV10-3 combines with J gene TRBJ1-4; 11 bases are a match to TRBD1. Per germline, CDR1 ENHRY and CDR2 SYGVKD. The V gene end was trimmed by 5 bases and the J gene end by 7 bases; junction bases not matched to a gene: 6. The CDR3 consists of 15 residues. Here the CDR3 DNA reads TGTGCCATCAGTCAAAAGGGACAGGGGGTTGAAAAACTGTTTTTT. This translates into CAISQKGQGVEKLFF.

V and J are TRBV7-9 and TRBJ1-6, with D possibly matching TRBD1 (5 bases). The V gene lost 3 bases and the J gene lost 13 bases, with 10 bases spanning the gap. This CDR3 is 12 amino acids long. Germline V gives CDR1 SEHNR, CDR2 FQNEAQ (reference sequence). The CDR3 DNA sequence: TGTGCCAGCAGCTTGTATGGGGGGCCCCTCCACTTT. Amino acid sequence: CASSLYGGPLHF.

CDR3 coding DNA: TGTGCCAGCAGCACTCAGACAGCCTACACCGGGGAGCTGTTTTTT. Translation: CASSTQTAYTGELFF. This chain connects TRBV7-9 to TRBJ2-2, with TRBD1 as a possible D gene (5 bases). V was shortened by 5 bases and J by 3 bases, with 13 bases between the two germline ends. Germline values: CDR1 SEHNR, CDR2 FQNEAQ (reference sequence). The CDR3 sequence is 15 residues long. Using reference TRBV7-9 and TRBJ2-2 for the parts outside the CDR3, the full variable domain is DTGVSQNPRHKITKRGQNVTFRCDPISEHNRLYWYRQTLGQGPEFLTYFQNEAQLEKSRLLSDRFSAERPKGSFSTLEIQRTEQGDSAMYLCASSTQTAYTGELFFGEGSRLTVL.

This chain joins TRBV28 and TRBJ1-6, with D perhaps TRBD1 (6 bases). The germline gives CDR1 MDHEN, CDR2 SYDVKM. V was cut by 7 bases and J by 8 bases, with 18 bases left in between. The CDR3 has 15 residues. The CDR3 coding sequence is TGTGCCAGCATCTTGGGAGGGGGAGAGTATTCACCCCTCCACTTT. Translation gives CASILGGGEYSPLHF.

The chain uses TRBV14 and TRBJ2-6; no clear D. The germline V gene has CDR1 SGHDN and CDR2 FVKESK. This CDR3 region has 15 residues. The V end was cut by 4 bases, the J end by 0 bases, with 7 bases between. CDR3 nucleotide sequence: TGTGCCAGCAGCCCGCAGTCCTCTGGGGCCAACGTCCTGACTTTC. Translated: CASSPQSSGANVLTF.

The chain is built from TRBV9 and TRBJ1-2, with D perhaps matching TRBD1 (5 bases). Looked up from germline, CDR1 is SGDLS and CDR2 is YYNGEE. V was cut by 0 bases and J by 4 bases, with 13 bases left in between. This CDR3 comprises 15 residues. CDR3 in DNA: TGTGCCAGCAGCGTAGCTGGGGGGGTGGGCTATGGCTACACCTTC. Amino acids: CASSVAGGVGYGYTF.

The genes are TRBV11-3 and TRBJ2-5; 10 bases map to TRBD2. Germline V CDR1 and CDR2: SGHNT, YENEEA. V lost 3 bases, J lost 9 bases, and 4 bases stayed unmatched. The CDR3 is made up of 13 amino acids. Here the CDR3 DNA reads TGTGCCAGCAGCTTGAATAGCGGGGGGCCCCAGTACTTC. It is translated as CASSLNSGGPQYF.

The CDR3 coding sequence is TGTGCCAGCAGCTCAGCAGGGGTTGAAAAACTGTTTTTT. Its protein product is CASSSAGVEKLFF. This rearrangement joins TRBV7-6 to TRBJ1-4, with D possibly matching TRBD1 (6 bases). The CDR3 is 13 amino acids. The V gene's germline CDR1 is SGHVS and CDR2 FNYEAQ. The germline V and J ends were trimmed by 4 bases and 7 bases, with 10 bases remaining between them. The full variable domain, with the rest looked up from reference TRBV7-6 and TRBJ1-4, is GAGVSQSPRYKVTKRGQDVALRCDPISGHVSLYWYRQALGQGPEFLTYFNYEAQQDKSGLPNDRFSAERPEGSISTLTIQRTEQRDSAMYRCASSSAGVEKLFFGSGTQLSVL.

The chain has TRBV5-8 and TRBJ2-1; maybe TRBD2 (5 bases). The CDR3 is 14 amino acids. Deletions cut 3 bases from V and 9 bases from J, with 16 bases between. Germline V CDR1 and CDR2: SGHTS, YDEGEE. CDR3 DNA: TGTGCCAGCAGCTCCGGAGTGGCGGGTGGTGAGCAGTTCTTC. This gives the protein CASSSGVAGGEQFF.

The chain links TRBV7-9 to TRBJ1-2, with TRBD1 matching over 8 bases. Germline V lookup: CDR1 SEHNR, CDR2 FQNEAQ (reference sequence). The CDR3 spans 16 residues. V was pared by 5 bases and J by 3 bases, with 11 bases of the junction left unmatched. The CDR3: CASSEYPGGAHYGYTF. In nucleotides, the CDR3 is TGTGCCAGCAGCGAGTATCCAGGGGGCGCCCACTATGGCTACACCTTC. Looking up the rest from reference TRBV7-9 and TRBJ1-2 gives the full variable domain: DTGVSQNPRHKITKRGQNVTFRCDPISEHNRLYWYRQTLGQGPEFLTYFQNEAQLEKSRLLSDRFSAERPKGSFSTLEIQRTEQGDSAMYLCASSEYPGGAHYGYTFGSGTRLTVV.

The rearrangement links TRBV12-2 to TRBJ2-2; TRBD1 is the table's D call, not checked against the DNA. TRBV12-2 is a known pseudogene. The CDR3 is 13 residues long. The CDR3 DNA reads as TGTGCAAGTCGCTATGGACAGACCGGGGAGCTGTTTTTT. Protein sequence: CASRYGQTGELFF.

The J gene is TRBJ1-2, the V gene TRBV28, with D perhaps TRBD1 (6 bases). The CDR3 runs 12 residues. In germline, CDR1 is MDHEN, CDR2 SYDVKM. Trimming pared 7 bases from V and 8 bases from J, leaving 14 bases between. Written as DNA, the CDR3 is TGTGCCAGCATGACAGGCCGATGGGGCTACACCTTC. Residues: CASMTGRWGYTF.

This sequence joins TRBV10-3 and TRBJ2-1, with 9 bases that match TRBD1. From germline, CDR1 is ENHRY and CDR2 SYGVKD. This CDR3 region has 16 residues. The ends lost 0 bases at V and 4 bases at J; junction bases unmatched: 4. The CDR3 coding sequence is TGTGCCATCAGTGAGTCGGGGACAGGGCCTTACAATGAGCAGTTCTTC. It codes for CAISESGTGPYNEQFF.

The rearrangement links TRBV5-1 to TRBJ1-1; TRBD1 matches at 7 bases. Per germline, CDR1 SGHRS and CDR2 YFSETQ. The V segment lost 4 bases and the J segment 1 base; nucleotides outside the gene matches: 4. This CDR3 spans 14 amino acids. CDR3 sequence reads: CASSRGQRNTEAFF. The CDR3 DNA is TGCGCCAGCAGCCGGGGACAGCGGAACACTGAAGCTTTCTTT.